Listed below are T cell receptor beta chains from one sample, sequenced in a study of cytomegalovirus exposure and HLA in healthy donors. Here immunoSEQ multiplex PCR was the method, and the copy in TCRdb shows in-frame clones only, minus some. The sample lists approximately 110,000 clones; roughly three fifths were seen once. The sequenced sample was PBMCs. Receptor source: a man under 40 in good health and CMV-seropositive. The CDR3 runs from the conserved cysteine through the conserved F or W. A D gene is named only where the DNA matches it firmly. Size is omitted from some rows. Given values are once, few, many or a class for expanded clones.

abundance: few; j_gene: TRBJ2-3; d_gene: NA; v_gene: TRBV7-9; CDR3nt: TGTGCCAGCAGCTTAGGGGGGCCGAAAGATACGCAGTATTTT; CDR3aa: CASSLGGPKDTQYF
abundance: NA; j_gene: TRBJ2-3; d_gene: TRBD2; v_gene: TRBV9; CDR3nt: TGTGCCAGCAATGGCGGGGGTTCCACAGATACGCAGTATTTT; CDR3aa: CASNGGGSTDTQYF
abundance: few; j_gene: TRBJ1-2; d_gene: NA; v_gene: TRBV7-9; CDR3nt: TGTGCCAGCAGCCTTTCAGGGTATGGCTACACCTTC; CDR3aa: CASSLSGYGYTF
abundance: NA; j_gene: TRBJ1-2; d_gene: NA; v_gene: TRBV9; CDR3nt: TGTGCCAGCAGCTCGCAGGGGTTTGGCTATGGCTACACCTTC; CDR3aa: CASSSQGFGYGYTF
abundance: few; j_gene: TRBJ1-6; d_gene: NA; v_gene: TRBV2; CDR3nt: TGTGCCAGCGGATCGACAGGAGCAGGGTCACCCCTCCACTTT; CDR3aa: CASGSTGAGSPLHF
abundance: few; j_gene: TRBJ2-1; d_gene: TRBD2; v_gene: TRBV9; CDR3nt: TGTGCCAGCAGCGGCAACGGACTAGGAAACAATGAGCAGTTCTTC; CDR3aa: CASSGNGLGNNEQFF
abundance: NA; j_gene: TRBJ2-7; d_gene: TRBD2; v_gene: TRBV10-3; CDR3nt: TGTGCCATCAGTGGGAAGACTAGCGGGGGGGCTTCGGGTGAGCAGTACTTC; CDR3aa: CAISGKTSGGASGEQYF
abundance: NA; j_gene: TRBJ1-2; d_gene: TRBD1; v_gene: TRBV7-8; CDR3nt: TGTGCCAGCAGCACCCGACAGGGGTTGGGCGATGGCTACACCTTC; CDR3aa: CASSTRQGLGDGYTF
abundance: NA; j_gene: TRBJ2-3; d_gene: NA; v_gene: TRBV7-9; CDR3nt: TGTGCCAGCAGCTTACCCACTGAGCGCACAGATACGCAGTATTTT; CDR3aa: CASSLPTERTDTQYF
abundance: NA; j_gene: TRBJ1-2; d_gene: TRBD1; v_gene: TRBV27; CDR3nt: TGTGCCAGCAGAACAGGGGCCTATGGCTACACCTTC; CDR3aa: CASRTGAYGYTF
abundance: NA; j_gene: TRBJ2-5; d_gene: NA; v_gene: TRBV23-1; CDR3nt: TGCGCCAGCAGTCCGGACAGCCCCGTGGAGACCCAGTACTTC; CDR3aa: CASSPDSPVETQYF
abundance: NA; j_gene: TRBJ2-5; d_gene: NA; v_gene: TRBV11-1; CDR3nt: TGTGCCAGCAGCTCCGGGACCGCAGGGGCCCAGTACTTC; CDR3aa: CASSSGTAGAQYF
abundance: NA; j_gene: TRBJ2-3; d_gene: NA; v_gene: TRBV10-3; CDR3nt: TGTGCCATCAGTGGAGCGGGCCCAAGCACAGATACGCAGTATTTT; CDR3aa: CAISGAGPSTDTQYF
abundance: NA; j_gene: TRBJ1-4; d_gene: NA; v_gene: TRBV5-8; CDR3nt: TGTGCCAGCAGCTTGGCAGGGGCTTTGGAACTGTTTTTT; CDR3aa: CASSLAGALELFF
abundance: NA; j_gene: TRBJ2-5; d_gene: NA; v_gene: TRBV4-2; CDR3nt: TGTGCCAGCAGCCAAGATGGGGCGGGGGCGTTGTTGGCGACCCAGTACTTC; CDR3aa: CASSQDGAGALLATQYF